These T cell receptor beta chains were read from a single sample in a study of T cells in Graves' hyperthyroidism and ophthalmopathy. TCRdb analysed the multiplex PCR reads with MiXCR anew, one entry per CDR3 protein. The sample includes 660,000 or so distinct CDR3 sequences, roughly 20% seen only once; the top ten take 34%. The sequencing input was blood. These receptors were taken from a man younger than 40 with Graves' ophthalmopathy. CDR3s include the opening cysteine and the closing phenylalanine or tryptophan. A D gene is named only where the DNA matches it firmly.

d_gene: -
len: 14
v_gene: TRBV27
CDR3aa: CASSLRDTYQPQHF

d_gene: TRBD1
len: 13
v_gene: TRBV29-1
CDR3aa: CSVVQGMNTEAFF

d_gene: TRBD2
len: 15
v_gene: TRBV28
CDR3aa: CASSSVTSGTVEQFF

d_gene: TRBD1
len: 16
v_gene: TRBV7-6
CDR3aa: CASSPDRVWINQPQHF

d_gene: TRBD2
len: 20
v_gene: TRBV9
CDR3aa: CASRAEGTSGHPITYNEQFF

d_gene: -
len: 12
v_gene: TRBV30
CDR3aa: CAWSTAGNTIYF

d_gene: TRBD2
len: 16
v_gene: TRBV7-2
CDR3aa: CASSFWLAGGTGELFF

d_gene: TRBD2
len: 14
v_gene: TRBV2
CDR3aa: CASSGSGSSYEQYF

d_gene: TRBD1
len: 14
v_gene: TRBV12-3/TRBV12-4
CDR3aa: CASSSRTGGAEQYF

d_gene: TRBD1
len: 16
v_gene: TRBV5-1
CDR3aa: CASSSRQGSMNTEAFF

d_gene: -
len: 14
v_gene: TRBV7-3
CDR3aa: CASSLDPGQGGQFF

d_gene: TRBD2
len: 19
v_gene: TRBV6-2/TRBV6-3
CDR3aa: CASRSVPLAGIPSSYEQYF

d_gene: -
len: 15
v_gene: TRBV27
CDR3aa: CASSLSSGANQPQHF

d_gene: -
len: 14
v_gene: TRBV7-9
CDR3aa: CASSLADTTYEAFF

d_gene: -
len: 16
v_gene: TRBV3-1
CDR3aa: CASSQDRVAATYEQYF

d_gene: -
len: 13
v_gene: TRBV5-6
CDR3aa: CASSPGPSNEQFF

d_gene: TRBD2
len: 13
v_gene: TRBV29-1
CDR3aa: CSVVLAGIYEQYF

d_gene: TRBD1
len: 14
v_gene: TRBV7-2
CDR3aa: CASSPRTGDVGYTF

d_gene: TRBD1
len: 13
v_gene: TRBV20-1
CDR3aa: CSATETGGYGYTF

d_gene: -
len: 16
v_gene: TRBV27
CDR3aa: CASSLGGGSYNSPLHF

d_gene: TRBD2
len: 14
v_gene: TRBV28
CDR3aa: CASTPGTSGIEQYF

d_gene: -
len: 17
v_gene: TRBV11-2
CDR3aa: CASSPTRDWRGSYEQYF

d_gene: -
len: 12
v_gene: TRBV28
CDR3aa: CASKLSGPEQFF

d_gene: TRBD2
len: 18
v_gene: TRBV5-5
CDR3aa: CASSLVRGGRAGSGELFF

d_gene: -
len: 12
v_gene: TRBV20-1
CDR3aa: CSARGRIYGYTF

d_gene: -
len: 15
v_gene: TRBV11-2
CDR3aa: CASSLLQGTVGELFF

d_gene: -
len: 13
v_gene: TRBV27
CDR3aa: CASSRGSGHGYTF

d_gene: TRBD1
len: 15
v_gene: TRBV5-1
CDR3aa: CASSLTRGKEETQYF

d_gene: -
len: 12
v_gene: TRBV5-1
CDR3aa: CASSLYSDQLFF

d_gene: TRBD2
len: 16
v_gene: TRBV20-1
CDR3aa: CSAGDLLAGDTDTQYF

d_gene: TRBD2
len: 14
v_gene: TRBV28
CDR3aa: CAIFTGLAGDEQYF

d_gene: -
len: 13
v_gene: TRBV28
CDR3aa: CASKGGRGDEQYF

d_gene: -
len: 12
v_gene: TRBV5-1
CDR3aa: CASTGGAYEQYF

d_gene: TRBD1
len: 12
v_gene: TRBV27
CDR3aa: CASSTGGSGYTF

d_gene: TRBD2
len: 15
v_gene: TRBV12-3/TRBV12-4
CDR3aa: CASSLGGLGFGELFF

d_gene: TRBD1
len: 13
v_gene: TRBV20-1
CDR3aa: CSARGGQGDGYTF

d_gene: TRBD1
len: 17
v_gene: TRBV10-3
CDR3aa: CAISESWQGVITDTQYF

d_gene: -
len: 20
v_gene: TRBV5-1
CDR3aa: CASSFLGLPGGSSGPGELFF

d_gene: TRBD2
len: 15
v_gene: TRBV20-1
CDR3aa: CSARELRTSSYEQYF

d_gene: -
len: 15
v_gene: TRBV12-3/TRBV12-4
CDR3aa: CASSLDSTLNQPQHF

d_gene: -
len: 13
v_gene: TRBV15
CDR3aa: CATSRVRDQPQHF

d_gene: TRBD1
len: 14
v_gene: TRBV19
CDR3aa: CASSRTGSNEKLFF

d_gene: -
len: 11
v_gene: TRBV28
CDR3aa: CASRSNYGYTF

d_gene: TRBD2
len: 16
v_gene: TRBV11-2
CDR3aa: CASSAYSGRGLNEQFF

d_gene: -
len: 13
v_gene: TRBV5-6
CDR3aa: CASSHWTSGEQFF

d_gene: -
len: 16
v_gene: TRBV18
CDR3aa: CASSPAAGAGVGEQYF

d_gene: -
len: 14
v_gene: TRBV11-2
CDR3aa: CASKDYQYQETQYF

d_gene: TRBD1
len: 14
v_gene: TRBV28
CDR3aa: CASTADRGIHEQYF

d_gene: TRBD1
len: 15
v_gene: TRBV5-1
CDR3aa: CASSGTGTAGNTIYF

d_gene: -
len: 15
v_gene: TRBV7-9
CDR3aa: CASSLASGSPQPQHF

d_gene: -
len: 14
v_gene: TRBV12-3/TRBV12-4
CDR3aa: CASRKRDGNTEAFF

d_gene: -
len: 14
v_gene: TRBV11-2
CDR3aa: CASSSKGRGEKLFF

d_gene: -
len: 16
v_gene: TRBV4-1
CDR3aa: CASSQDQSGGDEKLFF

d_gene: -
len: 12
v_gene: TRBV29-1
CDR3aa: CSVEGQFYEQYF

d_gene: -
len: 14
v_gene: TRBV12-3/TRBV12-4
CDR3aa: CASSLKQTGSPLHF

d_gene: -
len: 14
v_gene: TRBV7-2
CDR3aa: CASSSGPYGNEQYF

d_gene: -
len: 13
v_gene: TRBV6-2/TRBV6-3
CDR3aa: CASSYSFKETQYF

d_gene: -
len: 14
v_gene: TRBV19
CDR3aa: CASQTLGSGQPQHF

d_gene: -
len: 14
v_gene: TRBV28
CDR3aa: CASSFLDLNQPQHF

d_gene: -
len: 13
v_gene: TRBV6-1
CDR3aa: CASSTTRRDEQFF